The 13 T cell receptor beta chains below all came from one sample that was sequenced in a study of cytomegalovirus exposure and HLA in healthy donors. With 60 Vbeta and 13 Jbeta primers, the PCR was carried out. Produced via immunoSEQ multiplex PCR; TCRdb's table is partial and in-frame only. The sample carries 150,000 to 250,000 clones, roughly 85% recorded once. The sequencing input was PBMCs. The receptors were sampled from a woman younger than 45 in good health and CMV-seropositive.

V gene TRBV7-2 combines with J gene TRBJ1-1; D perhaps matches TRBD1 (5 bases). The germline V gene has CDR1 SGHTA and CDR2 FQGNSA. The CDR3 sequence is 15 residues long. V was clipped by 3 bases and J by 1 base, with 12 bases between them. The DNA of the CDR3 is TGTGCCAGCAGCTTTTCTTACAGGACGAACACTGAAGCTTTCTTT. The encoded protein is CASSFSYRTNTEAFF.

Concerning this clone itself: The junction departs from germline at one end; a sequencing error may be responsible. J is TRBJ1-2 and V is TRBV6-6; D might be TRBD1 (5 bases). Germline assignment: CDR1 MNHNY and CDR2 SVGAGI (reference sequence). The CDR3 contains 9 residues. This CDR3 is CASSPDSFF. The CDR3 region has the DNA TGTGCCAGCAGTCCTGACAGCTTCTTC.

The chain couples TRBV11-2 to TRBJ2-2; 8 positions match TRBD1. This CDR3 spans 16 amino acids. Trimming took 5 bases from V and 4 from J; bases not matched to a gene: 9. The germline gives CDR1 SGHAT, CDR2 FQNNGV. CDR3 nucleotide sequence: TGTGCCAGCAGCCCCTCCGGGACAGGCCCCACCGGGGAGCTGTTTTTT. This translates into CASSPSGTGPTGELFF.

The DNA for the CDR3 is TGTGCCAGCTCGGAGGGACAGGGTGGTTCACCCCTCCACTTT. Residues: CASSEGQGGSPLHF. This sequence joins TRBV18 and TRBJ1-6; 9 nucleotides line up with TRBD1. CDR1 and CDR2 from the germline V gene are KGHSH and LQKENI. The CDR3 is made up of 14 amino acids. With 6 bases clipped from V and 9 bases from J, the junction kept 6 bases outside the gene matches.

The gene calls are TRBV5-4 and TRBJ1-4; 7 bases line up with TRBD1. The germline V gene has CDR1 SGHNT and CDR2 YYREEE (reference sequence). V dropped 1 base and J dropped 7; count of bases not matched to a gene: 4. CDR3 length equals 14 residues. CDR3 DNA: TGTGCCAGCAGCTTGTACAGGGGCGGTGAAAAACTGTTTTTT. This sequence encodes CASSLYRGGEKLFF.

The V gene is TRBV27, the J gene TRBJ1-1, with 7 bases that match TRBD1. V shed 1 base, J shed 0 bases, and the junction held 8 bases outside the gene matches. The CDR3 has 17 residues. The V gene's germline CDR1 is MNHEY and CDR2 SMNVEV (reference sequence). DNA of the CDR3: TGTGCCAGCAGTTTATTGGGACAGCTACCCATGAACACTGAAGCTTTCTTT. Its protein is CASSLLGQLPMNTEAFF.

This chain connects TRBV7-9 to TRBJ2-1, with D maybe TRBD2 (5 bases). Germline V lookup: CDR1 SEHNR, CDR2 FQNEAQ (reference sequence). V dropped 1 base and J dropped 0 bases, with 13 bases sitting between them. The CDR3 consists of 17 residues. The CDR3 DNA reads TGTGCCAGCAGCTTAGGGCTAGCTCCGAGCTCCTACAATGAGCAGTTCTTC. Amino acid sequence: CASSLGLAPSSYNEQFF.

This rearrangement joins TRBV11-2 to TRBJ1-1; 7 nucleotides line up with TRBD1. V dropped 3 bases and J dropped 0; count of bases not matched to a gene: 16. The CDR3 has 19 amino acids. From germline, CDR1 is SGHAT and CDR2 FQNNGV. In DNA, the CDR3 is TGTGCCAGCAGCTTTGGATGGAGCGGACAGGCACTAATGAACACTGAAGCTTTCTTT. Translating gives CASSFGWSGQALMNTEAFF.

The J gene is TRBJ2-1, the V gene TRBV13; 10 nucleotides match TRBD2. This CDR3 has 16 residues. Germline CDR1 reads PRHDT; CDR2 reads FYEKMQ (reference sequence). V lost 7 bases and J lost 6; bases outside the gene matches: 12. The CDR3 sequence: CASNPSGGAGGNEQFF. In DNA form, the CDR3 reads TGTGCCAGCAATCCCAGCGGGGGGGCCGGTGGCAATGAGCAGTTCTTC.

This chain joins TRBV10-3 and TRBJ2-7; TRBD1 aligns across 10 bases. CDR3 length: 17 amino acids. Germline CDR1 and CDR2: ENHRY and SYGVKD. V gave up 0 bases and J gave up 6 bases; unmatched junction bases: 11. The CDR3 DNA follows: TGTGCCATCAGTGAGTCGATCACCCCGGGACAGGGGACCGAGCAGTACTTC. This gives the protein CAISESITPGQGTEQYF.

This chain connects TRBV5-1 to TRBJ1-5, with D uncertain. CDR3 length: 13 amino acids. Between the trimmed V and J ends, which lost 2 bases and 5 bases, there was a span of 8 bases. The germline V gene encodes CDR1 SGHRS and CDR2 YFSETQ. CDR3 residues: CASSLSEDQPQHF. DNA of the CDR3: TGCGCCAGCAGCTTATCCGAGGATCAGCCCCAGCATTTT.

This clone has just one count. The chain couples TRBV5-8 to TRBJ2-1; 10 bases fit TRBD2. The junction had 6 bases not matched to a gene; V was cut back by 4 bases and J by 2 bases. Per germline, CDR1 SGHTS and CDR2 YDEGEE. The CDR3 totals 16 residues. The CDR3 DNA follows: TGTGCCAGCAGCGACCAGACTAGCGGGCCCTACAATGAGCAGTTCTTC. It yields the protein CASSDQTSGPYNEQFF.

The sample holds a few counts of this clone. The chain couples TRBV30 to TRBJ1-3; TRBD1 is a possible D gene (5 bases). This CDR3 is built from 14 residues. V dropped 0 bases and J dropped 3 bases, with 9 bases sitting between them. Looked up from germline, CDR1 is GTSNPN and CDR2 is SVGIG (reference sequence). The CDR3 sequence: CAWSVGTRGNTIYF. CDR3 nucleotides: TGTGCCTGGAGTGTAGGGACTCGTGGAAACACCATATATTTT.